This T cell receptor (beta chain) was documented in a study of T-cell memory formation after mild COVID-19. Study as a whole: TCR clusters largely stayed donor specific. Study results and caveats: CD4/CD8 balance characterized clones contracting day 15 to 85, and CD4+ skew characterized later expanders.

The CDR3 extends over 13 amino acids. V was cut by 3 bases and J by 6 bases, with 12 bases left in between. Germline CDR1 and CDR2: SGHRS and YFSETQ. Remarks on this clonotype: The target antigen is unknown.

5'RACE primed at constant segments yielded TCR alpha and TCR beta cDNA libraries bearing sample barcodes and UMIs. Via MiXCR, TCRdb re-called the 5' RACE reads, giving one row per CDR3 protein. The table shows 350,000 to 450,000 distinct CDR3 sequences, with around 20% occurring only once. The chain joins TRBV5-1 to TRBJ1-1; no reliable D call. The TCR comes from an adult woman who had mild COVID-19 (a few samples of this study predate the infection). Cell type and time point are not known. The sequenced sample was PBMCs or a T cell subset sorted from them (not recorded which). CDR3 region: CASSSGVRPEAFF. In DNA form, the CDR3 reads TGCGCCAGCAGCTCAGGAGTTAGGCCTGAAGCTTTCTTT. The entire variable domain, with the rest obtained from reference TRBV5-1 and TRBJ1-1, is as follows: KAGVTQTPRYLIKTRGQQVTLSCSPISGHRSVSWYQQTPGQGLQFLFEYFSETQRNKGNFPGRFSGRQFSNSRSEMNVSTLELGDSALYLCASSSGVRPEAFFGQGTRLTVV.